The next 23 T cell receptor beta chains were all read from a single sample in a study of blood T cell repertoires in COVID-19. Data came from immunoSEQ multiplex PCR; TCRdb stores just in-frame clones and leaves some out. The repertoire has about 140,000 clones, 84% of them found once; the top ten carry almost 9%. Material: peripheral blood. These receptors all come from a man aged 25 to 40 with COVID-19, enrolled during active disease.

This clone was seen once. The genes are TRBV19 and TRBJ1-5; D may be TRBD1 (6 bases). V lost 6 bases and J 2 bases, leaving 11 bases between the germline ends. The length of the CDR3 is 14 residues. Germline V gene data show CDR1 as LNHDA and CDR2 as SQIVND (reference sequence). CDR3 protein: CASSRQAGNQPQHF. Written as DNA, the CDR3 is TGTGCCAGTAGCCGACAGGCTGGCAATCAGCCCCAGCATTTT.

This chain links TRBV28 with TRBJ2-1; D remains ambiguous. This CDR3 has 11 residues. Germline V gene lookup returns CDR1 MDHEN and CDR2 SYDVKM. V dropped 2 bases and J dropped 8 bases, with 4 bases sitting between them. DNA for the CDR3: TGTGCCAGCAGTTTACGGTATGAGCAGTTCTTC. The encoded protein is CASSLRYEQFF.

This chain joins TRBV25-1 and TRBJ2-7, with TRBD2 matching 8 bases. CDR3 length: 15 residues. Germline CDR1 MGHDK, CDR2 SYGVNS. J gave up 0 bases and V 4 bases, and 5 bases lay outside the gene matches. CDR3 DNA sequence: TGTGCCAGCAGTGTTGGTAGCGGGGCCTCCTACGAGCAGTACTTC. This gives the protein CASSVGSGASYEQYF.

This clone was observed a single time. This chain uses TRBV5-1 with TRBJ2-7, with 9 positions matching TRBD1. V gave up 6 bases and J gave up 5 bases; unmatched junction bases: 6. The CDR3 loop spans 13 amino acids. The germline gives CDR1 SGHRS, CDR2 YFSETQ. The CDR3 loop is CASNPGQGHEQYF. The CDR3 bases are TGCGCCAGCAACCCGGGACAGGGTCACGAGCAGTACTTC.

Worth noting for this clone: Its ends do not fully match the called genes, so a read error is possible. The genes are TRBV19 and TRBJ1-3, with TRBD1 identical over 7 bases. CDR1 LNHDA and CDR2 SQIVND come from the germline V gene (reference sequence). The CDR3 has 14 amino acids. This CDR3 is CASSTGASGNTIYF. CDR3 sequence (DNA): TGTGCCAGCAGTACAGGGGCCTCTGGAAACACCATATATTTT.

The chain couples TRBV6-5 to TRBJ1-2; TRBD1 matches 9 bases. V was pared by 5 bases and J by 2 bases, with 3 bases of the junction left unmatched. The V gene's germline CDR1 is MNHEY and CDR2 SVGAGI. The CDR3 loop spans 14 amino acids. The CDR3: CASSRDRDNYGYTF. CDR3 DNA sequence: TGTGCCAGCAGTCGGGACAGGGACAACTATGGCTACACCTTC.

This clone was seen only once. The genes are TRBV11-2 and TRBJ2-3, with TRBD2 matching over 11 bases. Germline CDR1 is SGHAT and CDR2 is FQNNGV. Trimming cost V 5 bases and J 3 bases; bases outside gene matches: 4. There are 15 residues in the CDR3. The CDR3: CASSTSGSWTDTQYF. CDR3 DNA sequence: TGTGCCAGCAGCACTAGCGGGAGTTGGACAGATACGCAGTATTTT.

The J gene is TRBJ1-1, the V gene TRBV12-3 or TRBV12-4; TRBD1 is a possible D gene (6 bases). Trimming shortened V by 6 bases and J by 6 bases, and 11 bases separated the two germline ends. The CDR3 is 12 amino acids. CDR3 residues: CASSPYRAEAFF. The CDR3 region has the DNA TGTGCCAGCAGCCCCTACAGGGCTGAAGCTTTCTTT.

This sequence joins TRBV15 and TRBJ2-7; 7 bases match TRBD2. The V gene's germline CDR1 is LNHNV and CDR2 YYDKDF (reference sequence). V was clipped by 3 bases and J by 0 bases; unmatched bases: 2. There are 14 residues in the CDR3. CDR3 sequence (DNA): TGTGCCACCAGCAGTCGGGGGGACTCCTACGAGCAGTACTTC. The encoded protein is CATSSRGDSYEQYF.

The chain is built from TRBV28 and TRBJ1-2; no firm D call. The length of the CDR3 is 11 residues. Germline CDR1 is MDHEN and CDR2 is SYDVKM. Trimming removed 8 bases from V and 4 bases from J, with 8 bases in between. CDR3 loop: CASYGSYGYTF. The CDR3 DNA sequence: TGTGCCAGCTATGGCAGCTATGGCTACACCTTC.

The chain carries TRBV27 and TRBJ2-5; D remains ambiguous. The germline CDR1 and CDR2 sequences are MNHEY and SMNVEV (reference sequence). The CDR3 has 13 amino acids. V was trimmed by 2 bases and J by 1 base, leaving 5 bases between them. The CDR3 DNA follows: TGTGCCAGCAGTTTAAACAGCCAAGAGACCCAGTACTTC. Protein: CASSLNSQETQYF.

The CDR3 DNA follows: TGTGCCAGCAGCCGGGACAGGGGGAATCAGCCCCAGCATTTT. It translates to CASSRDRGNQPQHF. The chain employs TRBV16 and TRBJ1-5, with 11 bases identical to TRBD1. Germline V gene lookup returns CDR1 KGHSY and CDR2 FQNENV. With 4 bases clipped from V and 4 bases from J, the junction kept 0 bases outside the gene matches. This CDR3 spans 14 amino acids.

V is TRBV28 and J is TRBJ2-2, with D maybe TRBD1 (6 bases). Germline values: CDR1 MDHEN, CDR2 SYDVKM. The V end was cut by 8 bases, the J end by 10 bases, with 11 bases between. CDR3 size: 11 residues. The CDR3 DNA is TGTGCCAGCGAAAGGGGACAGGAGCTGTTTTTT. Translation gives CASERGQELFF.

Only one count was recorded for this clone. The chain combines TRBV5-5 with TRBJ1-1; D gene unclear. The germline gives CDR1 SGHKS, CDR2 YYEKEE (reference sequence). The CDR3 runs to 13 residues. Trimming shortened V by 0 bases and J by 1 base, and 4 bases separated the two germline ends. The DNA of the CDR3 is TGTGCCAGCAGCTTGGCCGGGAACACTGAAGCTTTCTTT. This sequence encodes CASSLAGNTEAFF.

CDR3 in DNA: TGTGCCAGCAGCTTAGGATTTAAGGGGGCATCCTATAATTCACCCCTCCACTTT. Protein sequence: CASSLGFKGASYNSPLHF. The chain has TRBV11-2 and TRBJ1-6; 7 bases line up with TRBD1. The ends lost 1 base at V and 1 base at J; junction bases unmatched: 7. Germline CDR1 reads SGHAT; CDR2 reads FQNNGV. This CDR3 is built from 18 residues.

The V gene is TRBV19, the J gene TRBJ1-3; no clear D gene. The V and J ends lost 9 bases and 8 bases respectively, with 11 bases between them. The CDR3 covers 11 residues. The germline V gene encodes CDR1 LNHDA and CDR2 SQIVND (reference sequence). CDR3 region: CASTLGDTIYF. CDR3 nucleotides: TGTGCCAGCACCCTGGGAGACACCATATATTTT.

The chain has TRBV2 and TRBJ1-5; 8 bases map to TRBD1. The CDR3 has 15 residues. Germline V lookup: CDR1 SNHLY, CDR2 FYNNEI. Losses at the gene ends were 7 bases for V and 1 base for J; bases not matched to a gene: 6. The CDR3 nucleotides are TGTGCCAGCAAAGACAGGGGACACAGCAATCAGCCCCAGCATTTT. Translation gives CASKDRGHSNQPQHF.

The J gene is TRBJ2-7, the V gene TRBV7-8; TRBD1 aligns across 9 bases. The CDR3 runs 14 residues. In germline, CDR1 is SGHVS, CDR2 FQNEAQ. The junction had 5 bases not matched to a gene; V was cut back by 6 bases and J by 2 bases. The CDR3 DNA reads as TGTGCCAGCAGAACCGGGACAGGGACCTACGAGCAGTACTTC. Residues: CASRTGTGTYEQYF.

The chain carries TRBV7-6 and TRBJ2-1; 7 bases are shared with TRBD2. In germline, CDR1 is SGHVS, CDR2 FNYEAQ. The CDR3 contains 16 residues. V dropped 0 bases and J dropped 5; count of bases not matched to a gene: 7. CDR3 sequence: CASSLAGGSRHNEQFF. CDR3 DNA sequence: TGTGCCAGCAGCTTAGCGGGCGGGAGCCGACACAATGAGCAGTTCTTC.

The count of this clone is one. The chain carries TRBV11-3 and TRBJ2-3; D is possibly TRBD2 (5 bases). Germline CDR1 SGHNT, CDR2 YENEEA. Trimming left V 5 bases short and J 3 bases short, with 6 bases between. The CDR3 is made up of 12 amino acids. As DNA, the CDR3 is TGTGCCAGCAGCCGCGGGACAGATACGCAGTATTTT. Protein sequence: CASSRGTDTQYF.

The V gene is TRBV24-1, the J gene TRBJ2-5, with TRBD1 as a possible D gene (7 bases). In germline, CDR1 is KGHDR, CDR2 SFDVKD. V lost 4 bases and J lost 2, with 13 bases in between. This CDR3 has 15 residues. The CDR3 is CATSDPTGRQETQYF. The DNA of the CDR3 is TGTGCCACCAGTGACCCGACAGGGAGGCAAGAGACCCAGTACTTC.

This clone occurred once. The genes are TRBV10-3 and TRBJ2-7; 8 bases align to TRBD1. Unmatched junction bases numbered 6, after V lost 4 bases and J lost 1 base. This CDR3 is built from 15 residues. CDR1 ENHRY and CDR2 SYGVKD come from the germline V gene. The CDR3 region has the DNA TGTGCCATCAGTGCGGGAACAGGGGGGTCCTACGAGCAGTACTTC. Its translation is CAISAGTGGSYEQYF.

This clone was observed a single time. CDR3 sequence: CASSFRGLNEKLFF. The DNA for the CDR3 is TGCGCCAGCAGCTTCAGGGGCCTTAATGAAAAACTGTTTTTT. The V and J genes are TRBV5-1 and TRBJ1-4; D possibly corresponds to TRBD1 (6 bases). Trimming took off 2 bases at V and 4 bases at J, with 9 bases between the two ends. The germline gives CDR1 SGHRS, CDR2 YFSETQ. The CDR3 loop spans 14 amino acids.